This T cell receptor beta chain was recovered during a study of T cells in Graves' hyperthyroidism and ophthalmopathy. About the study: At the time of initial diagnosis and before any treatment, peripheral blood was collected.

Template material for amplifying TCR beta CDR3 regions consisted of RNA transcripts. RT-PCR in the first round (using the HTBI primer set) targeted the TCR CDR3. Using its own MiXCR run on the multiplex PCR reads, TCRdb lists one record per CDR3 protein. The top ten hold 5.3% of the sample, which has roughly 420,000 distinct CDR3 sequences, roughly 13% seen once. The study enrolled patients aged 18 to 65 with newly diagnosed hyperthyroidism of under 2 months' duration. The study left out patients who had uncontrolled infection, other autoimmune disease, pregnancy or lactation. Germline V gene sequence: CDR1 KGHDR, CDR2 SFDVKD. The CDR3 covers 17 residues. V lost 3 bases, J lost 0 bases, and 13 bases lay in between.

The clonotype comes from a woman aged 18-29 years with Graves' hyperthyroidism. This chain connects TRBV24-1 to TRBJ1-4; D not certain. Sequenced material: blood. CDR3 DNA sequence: TGTGCCACCAGTGATACCCTATTTTTCCCAACTAATGAAAAACTGTTTTTT. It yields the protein CATSDTLFFPTNEKLFF.